The 7 T cell receptor beta chains reported below all come from one sample, sequenced in a study of blood T cells in healthy people across ages. Next came a second PCR, run for about 6 to 11 cycles, which used a sample-barcoded 5' primer along with a J-beta primer mix. TCRdb itself ran the 5' RACE reads through MiXCR, one entry per CDR3 protein. Among some 1.5 million distinct CDR3 sequences listed, roughly 28% were seen once. The sequencing sample was made of blood. The receptor source for this set is a woman in her twenties or thirties in good health.

This clonotype was seen only a few times. The chain carries TRBV20-1 and TRBJ1-2; D remains ambiguous. The CDR3 runs to 12 residues. Germline CDR1 reads DFQATT; CDR2 reads SNEGSKA (reference sequence). Trimming removed 6 bases at V and 7 bases at J, with 15 bases between. The DNA for the CDR3 is TGCAGTGCCTCACCCTCGGTCGGTGGCTACACCTTC. It specifies CSASPSVGGYTF.

Concerning this clonotype itself: A much larger clone lies one base from this, so it may be a read error. The chain uses TRBV12-3 or TRBV12-4 and TRBJ2-3, with a possible D match to TRBD1 (5 bases). CDR3 size: 14 residues. The ends were cut back, 5 bases at V and 4 bases at J, with 13 bases in the middle. The CDR3 loop reads CASSTWGVADTQYF. CDR3 nucleotide sequence: TGTGCCAGCAGTACCTGGGGCGTCGCAGATACGCAGTATTTT.

This sequence joins TRBV5-1 and TRBJ1-1; D perhaps matches TRBD1 (6 bases). There are 16 residues in the CDR3. Germline values: CDR1 SGHRS, CDR2 YFSETQ. Trimming took 2 bases from V and 1 from J, leaving 15 bases between them. The CDR3 DNA follows: TGCGCCAGCAGCTTCTTCGCGGGGGCTAGGAACACTGAAGCTTTCTTT. Protein product: CASSFFAGARNTEAFF. Drawing the rest from reference TRBV5-1 and TRBJ1-1, the complete variable domain is KAGVTQTPRYLIKTRGQQVTLSCSPISGHRSVSWYQQTPGQGLQFLFEYFSETQRNKGNFPGRFSGRQFSNSRSEMNVSTLELGDSALYLCASSFFAGARNTEAFFGQGTRLTVV.

As for this clonotype: A read error may be the cause here, since a much bigger clone is one base away. The rearrangement links TRBV20-1 to TRBJ2-5; 8 bases match TRBD1. The germline CDR1 and CDR2 sequences are DFQATT and SNEGSKA (reference sequence). This CDR3 is 15 amino acids long. Trimming removed 4 bases from V and 4 bases from J; junction bases left unmatched: 11. The CDR3 sequence is CSANQEAGGAETQYF. CDR3 DNA: TGCAGTGCTAACCAGGAGGCAGGGGGCGCAGAGACCCAGTACTTC.

The J gene is TRBJ2-2, the V gene TRBV12-3 or TRBV12-4, with D unresolved. CDR3 length equals 16 residues. V was pared by 2 bases and J by 0 bases, with 10 bases between. The CDR3 DNA sequence: TGTGCCAGCAGTTTATCGCTTACCACGAACACCGGGGAGCTGTTTTTT. Amino acids: CASSLSLTTNTGELFF.

This clonotype was recorded a few times. The chain recombines TRBV12-5 with TRBJ2-7; TRBD1 is a possible D gene (5 bases). This CDR3 spans 14 amino acids. Trimming cost V 1 base and J 5 bases, with 12 bases left between them. From germline, CDR1 is LGHNT and CDR2 FRNRAP. The CDR3 is CASGLGGPRDEQYF. The CDR3 region has the DNA TGTGCTAGTGGTTTGGGGGGCCCTCGGGACGAGCAGTACTTC.

This clonotype occurred a few times. For the CDR3, the DNA is TGTGCCAGCAGCTCGACTAGCGGATCCATGGAGCAGTACTTC. Translated, it gives CASSSTSGSMEQYF. This chain joins TRBV3-1 and TRBJ2-7; 9 bases match TRBD2. The CDR3 length is 14 residues. V trimming: 5 bases; J trimming: 7 bases; junction bases outside the gene matches: 9. The V gene's germline CDR1 is LGHDT and CDR2 YNNKEL (reference sequence).